Listed below are T cell receptor beta chains from one sample, sequenced in a study of CD8 T cells in Susac syndrome. Each CDR3 protein gets one entry after TCRdb re-called the immunoSEQ multiplex PCR reads with MiXCR. The sample includes some 200,000 distinct CDR3 sequences, 85% to 95% of them seen just once. The specimen was CD4+ T cells from PBMCs. The source of these receptors is a human donor in good health. The CDR3 runs from the conserved cysteine through the conserved F or W. The D gene is left open where the match is weak. Not every row has a clone size; where given, it reads once, few, many or a size class.

TRBV28	NA	NA	TRBJ1-1	CASKGTGEAFF	TGTGCCAGCAAGGGGACCGGTGAAGCTTTCTTT
TRBV29-1	TRBD2	NA	TRBJ2-1	CSVEDGLAGINEQFF	TGCAGCGTTGAAGATGGCCTAGCGGGGATCAATGAGCAGTTCTTC
TRBV20-1	NA	NA	TRBJ1-5	CSARESNGGRQPQHF	TGCAGTGCTAGAGAGTCTAACGGGGGCCGTCAGCCCCAGCATTTT
TRBV7-2	NA	NA	TRBJ2-5	CASSLLRHPGETQYF	TGTGCCAGCAGCTTACTGAGACATCCGGGAGAGACCCAGTACTTC
TRBV2	NA	NA	TRBJ1-2	CASMRQAGGYTF	TGTGCCAGCATGCGGCAGGCCGGGGGCTACACCTTC
TRBV7-2	NA	NA	TRBJ2-7	CASRQRTGSEQYF	TGTGCCAGCAGACAGAGAACAGGTTCCGAGCAGTACTTC
TRBV27	NA	NA	TRBJ2-1	CASSTRNEQFF	TGTGCCAGCAGTACCCGCAATGAGCAGTTCTTC
TRBV20-1	TRBD2	NA	TRBJ2-7	CSARSGRTINEQYF	TGCAGTGCTAGGTCCGGGAGGACTATCAACGAGCAGTACTTC
TRBV6-5	NA	NA	TRBJ2-5	CASSYSGTARGQETQYF	TGTGCCAGCAGTTACAGCGGGACAGCCAGAGGGCAAGAGACCCAGTACTTC
TRBV4-1	NA	NA	TRBJ2-5	CASSQEVLETQYF	TGCGCCAGCAGCCAAGAAGTACTTGAGACCCAGTACTTC
TRBV15	NA	NA	TRBJ2-2	CATSRDPRERTGELFF	TGTGCCACCAGCAGAGATCCCCGGGAACGCACCGGGGAGCTGTTTTTT
TRBV20-1	NA	NA	TRBJ2-4	CSAGPGGDSILAKNIQYF	TGCAGTGCTGGGCCGGGGGGCGACTCTATCCTAGCCAAAAACATTCAGTACTTC
TRBV20-1	TRBD1	NA	TRBJ1-5	CSASGTGHYSNQPQHF	TGCAGTGCTTCCGGGACAGGCCATTATAGCAATCAGCCCCAGCATTTT
TRBV7-9	TRBD1	NA	TRBJ2-7	CASSSPTGVYEQYF	TGTGCCAGCAGCTCCCCGACAGGGGTTTACGAGCAGTACTTC
TRBV29-1	TRBD2	NA	TRBJ2-3	CSVEDRGLAGGVIIDTQYF	TGCAGCGTTGAAGATCGTGGGCTAGCGGGAGGGGTCATTATTGATACGCAGTATTTT
TRBV6-2/TRBV6-3	NA	NA	TRBJ2-7	CASTTDSFSYEQYF	TGTGCCAGCACCACCGACAGTTTCTCCTACGAGCAGTACTTC
TRBV7-9	TRBD2	NA	TRBJ2-5	CASSQRLAGDNGETQYF	TGTGCCAGCAGCCAACGACTAGCGGGAGATAATGGAGAGACCCAGTACTTC
TRBV27	TRBD1	few	TRBJ2-7	CASSLGTGVFHEQYF	TGTGCCAGCAGTTTAGGGACAGGGGTGTTTCACGAGCAGTACTTC
TRBV30	TRBD1	NA	TRBJ2-7	CAWREDRGYEQYF	TGTGCCTGGAGAGAGGACAGGGGCTACGAGCAGTACTTC
TRBV29-1	NA	NA	TRBJ1-1	CSVAEQPNTEAFF	TGCAGCGTTGCAGAACAGCCGAACACTGAAGCTTTCTTT
TRBV20-1	NA	once	TRBJ2-1	CSASVGGDTSNEQFF	TGCAGTGCTAGCGTTGGCGGGGATACTTCGAATGAGCAGTTCTTC
TRBV6-4	TRBD1	NA	TRBJ2-7	CASVQGRYEQYF	TGTGCCAGCGTACAGGGGCGGTACGAGCAGTACTTC
TRBV28	NA	NA	TRBJ1-2	CATLGGPYGYTF	TGTGCCACCCTCGGCGGACCCTATGGCTACACCTTC
TRBV29-1	NA	NA	TRBJ1-5	CSVGGGSPNQPQHF	TGCAGCGTTGGGGGGGGGTCTCCCAATCAGCCCCAGCATTTT
TRBV7-2	NA	NA	TRBJ1-2	CASSLENWGGYTF	TGTGCCAGCAGCTTAGAGAACTGGGGAGGCTACACCTTC
TRBV28	NA	NA	TRBJ1-5	CASSFPGWQPQHF	TGTGCCAGCAGTTTCCCCGGGTGGCAGCCCCAGCATTTT
TRBV30	TRBD1	once	TRBJ1-2	CAWGQGNGYTF	TGTGCCTGGGGACAGGGAAATGGCTACACCTTC
TRBV12-3/TRBV12-4	NA	once	TRBJ2-5	CASSLLQGETQYF	TGTGCCAGCAGTTTACTCCAAGGGGAGACCCAGTACTTC
TRBV29-1	NA	NA	TRBJ2-7	CSVTDRNTYEQYF	TGCAGCGTAACCGACAGGAATACCTACGAGCAGTACTTC
TRBV7-8	NA	NA	TRBJ1-1	CASSADSRNTEAFF	TGTGCCAGCAGCGCGGACAGCAGGAACACTGAAGCTTTCTTT
TRBV29-1	NA	NA	TRBJ2-2	CSVEPASTGELFF	TGCAGCGTTGAACCGGCGAGCACCGGGGAGCTGTTTTTT
TRBV29-1	TRBD1	NA	TRBJ1-1	CSVGQGARLNTEAFF	TGCAGCGTCGGACAGGGTGCGCGTTTGAACACTGAAGCTTTCTTT
TRBV5-6	TRBD1	NA	TRBJ2-7	CASSSGTGIGEQYF	TGTGCCAGCAGCTCCGGGACAGGGATAGGCGAGCAGTACTTC
TRBV2	NA	NA	TRBJ2-1	CASSEERESYNEQFF	TGTGCCAGCAGTGAAGAACGGGAGTCCTACAATGAGCAGTTCTTC
TRBV9	NA	NA	TRBJ2-5	CASSTTGERTQYF	TGTGCCAGCAGCACCACGGGTGAAAGGACCCAGTACTTC
TRBV20-1	TRBD2	NA	TRBJ2-1	CSARGLAGYNEQFF	TGCAGTGCTAGAGGGCTAGCGGGGTACAATGAGCAGTTCTTC
TRBV25-1	TRBD1	few	TRBJ1-5	CASSGTGGNQPQHF	TGTGCCAGCAGTGGCACAGGGGGCAATCAGCCCCAGCATTTT